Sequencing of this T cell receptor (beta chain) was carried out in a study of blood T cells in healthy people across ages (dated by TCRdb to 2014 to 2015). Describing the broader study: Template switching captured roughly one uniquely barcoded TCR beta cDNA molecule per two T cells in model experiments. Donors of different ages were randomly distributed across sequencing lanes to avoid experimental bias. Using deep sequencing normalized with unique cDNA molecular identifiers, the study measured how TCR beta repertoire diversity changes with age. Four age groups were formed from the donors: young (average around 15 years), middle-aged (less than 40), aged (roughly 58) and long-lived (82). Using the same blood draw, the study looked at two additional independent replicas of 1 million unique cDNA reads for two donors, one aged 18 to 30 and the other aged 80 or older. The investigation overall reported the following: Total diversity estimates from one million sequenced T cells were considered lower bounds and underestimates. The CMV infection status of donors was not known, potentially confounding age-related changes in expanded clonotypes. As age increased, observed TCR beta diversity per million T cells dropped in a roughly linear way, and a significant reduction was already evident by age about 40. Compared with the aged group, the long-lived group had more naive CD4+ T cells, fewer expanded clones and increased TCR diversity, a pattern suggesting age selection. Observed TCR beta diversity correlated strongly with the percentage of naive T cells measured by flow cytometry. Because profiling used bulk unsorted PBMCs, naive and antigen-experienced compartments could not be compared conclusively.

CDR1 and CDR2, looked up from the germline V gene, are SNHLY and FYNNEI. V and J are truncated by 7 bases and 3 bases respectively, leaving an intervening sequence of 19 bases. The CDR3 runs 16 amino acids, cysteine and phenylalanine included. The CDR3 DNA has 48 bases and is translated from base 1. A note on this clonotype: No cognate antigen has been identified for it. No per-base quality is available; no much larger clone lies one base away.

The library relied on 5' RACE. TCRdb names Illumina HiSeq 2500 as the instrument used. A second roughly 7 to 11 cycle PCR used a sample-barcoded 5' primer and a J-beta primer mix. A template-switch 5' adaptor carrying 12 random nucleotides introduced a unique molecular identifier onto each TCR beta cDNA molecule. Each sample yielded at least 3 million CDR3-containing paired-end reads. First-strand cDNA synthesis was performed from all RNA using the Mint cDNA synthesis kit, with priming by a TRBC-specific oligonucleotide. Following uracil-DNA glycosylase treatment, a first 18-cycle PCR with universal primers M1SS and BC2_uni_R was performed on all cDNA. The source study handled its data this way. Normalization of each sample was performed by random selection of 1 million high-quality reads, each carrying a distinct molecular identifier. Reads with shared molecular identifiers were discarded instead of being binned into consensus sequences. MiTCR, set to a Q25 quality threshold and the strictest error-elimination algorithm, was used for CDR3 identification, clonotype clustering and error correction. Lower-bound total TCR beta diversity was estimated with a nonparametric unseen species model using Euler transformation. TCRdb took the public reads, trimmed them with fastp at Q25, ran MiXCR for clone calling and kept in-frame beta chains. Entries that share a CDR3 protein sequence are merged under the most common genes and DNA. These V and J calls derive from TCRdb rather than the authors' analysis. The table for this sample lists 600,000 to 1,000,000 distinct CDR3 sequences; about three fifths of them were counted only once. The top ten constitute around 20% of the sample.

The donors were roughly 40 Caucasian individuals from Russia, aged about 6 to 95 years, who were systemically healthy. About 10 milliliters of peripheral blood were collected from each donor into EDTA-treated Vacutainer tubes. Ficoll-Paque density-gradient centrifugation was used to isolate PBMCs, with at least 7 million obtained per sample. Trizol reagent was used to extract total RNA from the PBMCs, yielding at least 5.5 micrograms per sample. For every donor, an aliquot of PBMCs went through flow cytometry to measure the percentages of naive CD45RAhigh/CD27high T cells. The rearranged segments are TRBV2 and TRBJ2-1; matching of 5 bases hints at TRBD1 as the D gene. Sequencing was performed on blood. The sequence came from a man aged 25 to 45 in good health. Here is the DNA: TGTGCCAGCACGCACAGAACAGGAATAGGCTACAATGAGCAGTTCTTC. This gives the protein CASTHRTGIGYNEQFF.